This paragraph reports one T cell receptor beta chain. As originally analysed: By means of reference gene primer amplification, nucleated cell counts were estimated. Data came from immunoSEQ multiplex PCR; TCRdb stores just in-frame clones and leaves some out. The DNA gave D and trimming, while V, J and clone size come from that table. Of about 97,000 clones listed, around 87% are singletons. The CDR3 runs 19 residues. Germline CDR1 and CDR2: SGDLS and YYNGEE. Between the trimmed V and J ends, which lost 4 bases and 0 bases, there was a span of 24 bases. The sample originates from a study of blood T cell repertoires in COVID-19. About the research overall: Sample material is recorded as cDNA or gDNA derived from T cells, B-cell-depleted T cells, or PBMCs.

The chain links TRBV9 to TRBJ2-3; D remains ambiguous. This TCR was recovered from a man aged 45-65 years with active or convalescent COVID-19. Material: peripheral blood. CDR3 nucleotide sequence: TGTGCCAGCAGCCCCTTTGGATCTAGGTCTACTACTAGCACAGATACGCAGTATTTT. Residues: CASSPFGSRSTTSTDTQYF.